Reported below is one T cell receptor beta chain. These data originate in a study of cytomegalovirus exposure and HLA in healthy donors. Trimming removed 5 bases at V and 0 bases at J, with 15 bases between. The CDR3 sequence is 17 residues long. The germline gives CDR1 SGDLS, CDR2 YYNGEE. 60 Vbeta and 13 Jbeta primers were used in PCR. Data came from immunoSEQ multiplex PCR; TCRdb stores just in-frame clones and leaves some out. The data hold about 140,000 clones, with roughly three quarters observed a single time. V and J are TRBV9 and TRBJ2-6, with a possible D match to TRBD2 (5 bases). This TCR came from a man younger than 35 in good health and CMV-seronegative. Sequenced input: PBMCs. CDR3 in amino acids: CASSRTPTLSGANVLTF. The DNA for the CDR3 is TGTGCCAGCAGTAGGACTCCAACACTCTCTGGGGCCAACGTCCTGACTTTC.